This TCR beta chain stems from a study of beta chain features in type 1 diabetes. Study outcomes and limitations: Diminished insertions and augmented deletions at VDJ junctions characterized type 1 diabetes patients.

Expressed TCRB transcripts were sequenced, since all the RNA that had been isolated was reverse transcribed. The method was immunoSEQ multiplex PCR; TCRdb's version includes in-frame clones alone and lacks a portion of them. The sample has hundreds of thousands of clones, 25% to 35% seen once. In its sample, this clone was seen a few times. Antigen specificity is unknown. Sequenced sample: naive CD4+ T cells from blood. The clonotype originates from a man between 18 and 35 years old in good health.

CDR3 sequence (DNA): TGTGCCAGCAGCTTACAGAGGGGGCCAACAGATACGCAGTATTTT. Its translation is CASSLQRGPTDTQYF. The chain couples TRBV7-2 to TRBJ2-3; 7 nucleotides align to TRBD1. The CDR3 totals 15 residues. The V and J ends lost 2 bases and 3 bases, in that order; junction bases with no gene match: 5. The germline V gene encodes CDR1 SGHTA and CDR2 FQGNSA.